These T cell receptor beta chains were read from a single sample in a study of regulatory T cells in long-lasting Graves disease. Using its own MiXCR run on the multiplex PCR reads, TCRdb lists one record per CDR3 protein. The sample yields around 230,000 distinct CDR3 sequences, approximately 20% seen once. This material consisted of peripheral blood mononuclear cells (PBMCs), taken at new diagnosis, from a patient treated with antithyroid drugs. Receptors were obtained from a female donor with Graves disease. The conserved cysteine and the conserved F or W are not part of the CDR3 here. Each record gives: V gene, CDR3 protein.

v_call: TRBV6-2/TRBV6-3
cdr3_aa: ASSRGTMNTEAF

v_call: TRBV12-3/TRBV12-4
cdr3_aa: ASSVRIRRNSNYGYT

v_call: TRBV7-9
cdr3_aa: ASSLSKLLTGGRYTEAF

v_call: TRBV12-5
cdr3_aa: ASGPGTASTDTQY

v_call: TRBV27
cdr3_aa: ASSLGLAGHRGEQF

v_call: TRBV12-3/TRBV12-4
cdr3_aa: ASSTGFHEQY

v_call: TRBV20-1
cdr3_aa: SAGQGGGLGYGYT

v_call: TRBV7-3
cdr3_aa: ASSLTSGGITEAF

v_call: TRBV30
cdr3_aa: AWSLGTSPLH

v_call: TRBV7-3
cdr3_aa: ASSFEGADYNEQF

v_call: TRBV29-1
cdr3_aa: SVVGRGSAEAF

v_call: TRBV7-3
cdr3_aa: ASSATRTGGNTEAF

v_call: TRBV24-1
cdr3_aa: ATSEADNEQF

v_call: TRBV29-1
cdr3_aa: SARVGQGNYGYT

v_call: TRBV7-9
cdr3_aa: ASSPGAGGQF

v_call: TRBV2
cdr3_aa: ASSDRDKETQY

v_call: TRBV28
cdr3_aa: ASTPGGAGGASGYT

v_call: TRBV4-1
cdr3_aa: ASSQDDNRAQPQH

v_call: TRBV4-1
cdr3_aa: ASTPLGSLKVNEQF

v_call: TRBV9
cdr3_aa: ASMDTQSGYT

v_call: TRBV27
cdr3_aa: ASSLSQTVNTEAF

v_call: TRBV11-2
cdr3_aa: ASSLDLRLTLH

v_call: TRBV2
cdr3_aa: ASRAGHLAKNIQY

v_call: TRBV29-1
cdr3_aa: SVESSEFVPGQEVDGYT

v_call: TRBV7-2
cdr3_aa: ASSTNNNEQF

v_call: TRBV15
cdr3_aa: ATGSGGRQETQY

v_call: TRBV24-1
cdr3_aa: ATSDDRGPETQY

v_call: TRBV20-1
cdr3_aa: SARDLGSPSLTGYEQF

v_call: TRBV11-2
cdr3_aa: ASSWTGTWEQF

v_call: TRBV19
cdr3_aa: ASSIGARWNTGELF

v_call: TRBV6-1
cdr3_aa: ASSEAWTGYEQY

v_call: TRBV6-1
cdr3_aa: ASRETGAGRETQY

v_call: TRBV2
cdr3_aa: ASSESYRLAGGNEQF

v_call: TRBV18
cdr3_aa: ASSPDRRENEKLF

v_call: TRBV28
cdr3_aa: ASSRNTEAF

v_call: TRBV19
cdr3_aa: ASSGQWNYGYT

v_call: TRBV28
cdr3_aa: ASSLSGVDGYT

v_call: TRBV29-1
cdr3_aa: SVELASGRLDNEQF

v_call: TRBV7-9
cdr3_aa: ASSLFAGGRANEQF

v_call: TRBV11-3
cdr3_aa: ASSLHSGSGEQF

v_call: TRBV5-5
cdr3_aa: ASSPGTGGGYEQY

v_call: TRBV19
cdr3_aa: ASSIVRGIGNEQF

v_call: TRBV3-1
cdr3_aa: ASSQFGGAGEAF

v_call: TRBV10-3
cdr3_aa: AIRGELYQETQY

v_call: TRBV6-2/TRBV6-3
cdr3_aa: ASSYALGGTGGSADTQY

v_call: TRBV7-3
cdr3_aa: ASSLQGRDTEAF

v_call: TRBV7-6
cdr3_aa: ASSAGTGGVSYEQY

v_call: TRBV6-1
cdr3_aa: ASSLILAGGGEQY

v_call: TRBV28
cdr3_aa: ASSSLVSPLH

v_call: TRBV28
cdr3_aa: ASSAPGRPSYEQY

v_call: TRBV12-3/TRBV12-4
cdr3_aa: ASTYGGDQPQH

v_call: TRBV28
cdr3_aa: ASRRMLSGDTQY